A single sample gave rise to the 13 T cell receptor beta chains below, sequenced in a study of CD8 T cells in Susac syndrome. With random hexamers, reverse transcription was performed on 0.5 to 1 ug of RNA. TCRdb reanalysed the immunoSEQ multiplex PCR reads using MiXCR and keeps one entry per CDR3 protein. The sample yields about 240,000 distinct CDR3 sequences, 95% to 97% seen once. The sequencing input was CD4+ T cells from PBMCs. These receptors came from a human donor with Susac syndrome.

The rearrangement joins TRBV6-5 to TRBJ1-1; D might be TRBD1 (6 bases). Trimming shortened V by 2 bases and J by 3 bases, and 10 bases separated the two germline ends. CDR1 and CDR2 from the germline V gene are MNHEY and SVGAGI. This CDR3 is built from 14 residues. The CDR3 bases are TGTGCCAGCAGTTACCAGGGGTTGGACACTGAAGCTTTCTTT. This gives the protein CASSYQGLDTEAFF.

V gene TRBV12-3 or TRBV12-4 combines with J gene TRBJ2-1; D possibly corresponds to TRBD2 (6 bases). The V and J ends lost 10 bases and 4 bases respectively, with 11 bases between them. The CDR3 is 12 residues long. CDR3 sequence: CATRRGYNEQFF. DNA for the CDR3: TGTGCCACCAGACGGGGGTACAATGAGCAGTTCTTC.

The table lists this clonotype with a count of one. The CDR3 DNA follows: TGTGCCACCAGCAGAGACTTGGCAGGGAGCTCCTACGAGCAGTACTTC. Translating gives CATSRDLAGSSYEQYF. The gene calls are TRBV15 and TRBJ2-7; possibly TRBD1 or TRBD2 for D (5 bases each). The germline V and J ends were trimmed by 0 bases and 0 bases, with 12 bases remaining between them. This CDR3 comprises 16 residues. Per the germline V gene, CDR1 is LNHNV and CDR2 is YYDKDF (reference sequence).

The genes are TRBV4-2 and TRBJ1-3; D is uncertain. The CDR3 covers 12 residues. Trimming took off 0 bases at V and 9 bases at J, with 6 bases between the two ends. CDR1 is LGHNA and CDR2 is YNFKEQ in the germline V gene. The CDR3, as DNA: TGTGCCAGCAGCCAAGATGTTGCCACCATATATTTT. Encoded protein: CASSQDVATIYF.

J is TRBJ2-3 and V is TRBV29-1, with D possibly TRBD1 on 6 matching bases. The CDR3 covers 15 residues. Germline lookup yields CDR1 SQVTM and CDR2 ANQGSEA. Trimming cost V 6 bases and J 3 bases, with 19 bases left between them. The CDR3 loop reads CSVDRDTGRTDTQYF. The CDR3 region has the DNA TGCAGCGTAGATCGGGACACGGGGCGTACAGATACGCAGTATTTT.

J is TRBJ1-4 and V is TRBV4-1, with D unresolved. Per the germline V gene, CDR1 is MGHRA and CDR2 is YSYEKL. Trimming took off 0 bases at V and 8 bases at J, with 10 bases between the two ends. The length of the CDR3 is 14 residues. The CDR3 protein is CASSQDTSGEKLFF. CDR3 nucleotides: TGCGCCAGCAGCCAAGATACGTCTGGGGAAAAACTGTTTTTT.

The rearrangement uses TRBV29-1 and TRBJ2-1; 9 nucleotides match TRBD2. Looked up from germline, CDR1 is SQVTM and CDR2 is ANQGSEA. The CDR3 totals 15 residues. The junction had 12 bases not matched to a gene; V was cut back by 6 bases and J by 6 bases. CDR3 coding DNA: TGCAGCGTCCTCGGGGGGACTAGCTGGCCCAATGAGCAGTTCTTC. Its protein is CSVLGGTSWPNEQFF.

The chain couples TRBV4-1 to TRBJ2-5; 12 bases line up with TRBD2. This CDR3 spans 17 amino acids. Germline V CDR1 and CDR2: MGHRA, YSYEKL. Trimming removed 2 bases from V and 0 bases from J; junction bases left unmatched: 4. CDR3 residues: CASSQLRLAGDQETQYF. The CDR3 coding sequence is TGCGCCAGCAGCCAACTTCGACTAGCGGGAGACCAAGAGACCCAGTACTTC.

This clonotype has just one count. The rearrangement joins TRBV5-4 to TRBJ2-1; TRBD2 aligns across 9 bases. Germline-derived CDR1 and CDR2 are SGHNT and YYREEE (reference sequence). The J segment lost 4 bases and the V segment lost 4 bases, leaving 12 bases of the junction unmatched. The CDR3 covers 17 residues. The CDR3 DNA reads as TGTGCCAGCAGCGGTATAGCGGGAGTGAAGGGTTACAATGAGCAGTTCTTC. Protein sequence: CASSGIAGVKGYNEQFF.

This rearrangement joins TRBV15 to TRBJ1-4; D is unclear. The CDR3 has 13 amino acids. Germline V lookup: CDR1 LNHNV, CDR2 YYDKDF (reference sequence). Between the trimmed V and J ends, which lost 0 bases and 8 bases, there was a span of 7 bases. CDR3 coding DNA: TGTGCCACCAGCAGAGATCTGCGGGAAAAACTGTTTTTT. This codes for CATSRDLREKLFF. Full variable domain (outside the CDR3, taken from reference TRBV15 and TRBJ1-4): DAMVIQNPRYQVTQFGKPVTLSCSQTLNHNVMYWYQQKSSQAPKLLFHYYDKDFNNEADTPDNFQSRRPNTSFCFLDIRSPGLGDTAMYLCATSRDLREKLFFGSGTQLSVL.

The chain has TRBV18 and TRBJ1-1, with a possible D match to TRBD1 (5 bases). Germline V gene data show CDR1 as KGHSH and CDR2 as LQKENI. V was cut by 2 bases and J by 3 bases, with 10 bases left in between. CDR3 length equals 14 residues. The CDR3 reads CASSPGAEDTEAFF. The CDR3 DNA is TGTGCCAGCTCACCAGGGGCAGAGGACACTGAAGCTTTCTTT.

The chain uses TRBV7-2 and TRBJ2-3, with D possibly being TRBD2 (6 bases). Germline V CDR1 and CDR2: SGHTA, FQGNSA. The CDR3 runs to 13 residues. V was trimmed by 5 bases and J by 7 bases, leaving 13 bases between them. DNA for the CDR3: TGTGCCAGCAGCGGGGGACTTTCAAATACGCAGTATTTT. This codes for CASSGGLSNTQYF.

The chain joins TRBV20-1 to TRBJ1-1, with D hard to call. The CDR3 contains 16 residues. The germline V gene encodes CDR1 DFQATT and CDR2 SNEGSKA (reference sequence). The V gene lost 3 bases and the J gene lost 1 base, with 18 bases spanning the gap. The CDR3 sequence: CSASRTGSPKNTEAFF. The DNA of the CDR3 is TGCAGTGCTAGTCGGACGGGGAGCCCGAAGAACACTGAAGCTTTCTTT.